This T cell receptor beta chain came from a study of response to subunit inactivated influenza vaccine. Notes on the study in general: Authors suggested each seasonal influenza vaccination recruits few new T cells.

Concerning this clonotype: Its antigen is currently unknown.

One entry per CDR3 protein, called by TCRdb with MiXCR from the RT-PCR reads. The sample comprises hundreds of thousands of distinct CDR3 sequences, 6% to 9% of which are singletons, and 10% to 15% rests with the top ten. Trimming removed 1 base at V and 8 bases at J, with 14 bases between. This CDR3 has 15 residues. Germline V gene sequence: CDR1 MGHRA, CDR2 YSYEKL. V is TRBV4-1 and J is TRBJ1-4, with D uncertain. The sequence was obtained from a man between 50 and 70 years old who received an inactivated influenza vaccine. The specimen comprised PBMCs from blood, sampled around 25 months after vaccination. Here the CDR3 reads CASSQGGPYDEKLFF. The CDR3 nucleotides read TGCGCCAGCAGCCAAGGAGGCCCTTATGACGAAAAACTGTTTTTT.